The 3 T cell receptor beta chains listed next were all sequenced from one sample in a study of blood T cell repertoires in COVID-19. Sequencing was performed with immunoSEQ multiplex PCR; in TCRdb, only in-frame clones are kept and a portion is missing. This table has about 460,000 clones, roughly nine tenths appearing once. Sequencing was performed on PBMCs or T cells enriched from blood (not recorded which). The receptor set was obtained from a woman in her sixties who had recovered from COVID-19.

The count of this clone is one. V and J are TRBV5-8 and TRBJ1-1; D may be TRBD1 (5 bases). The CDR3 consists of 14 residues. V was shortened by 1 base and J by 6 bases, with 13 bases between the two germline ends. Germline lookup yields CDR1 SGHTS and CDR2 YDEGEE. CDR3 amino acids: CASSLYRQEAEAFF. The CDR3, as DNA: TGTGCCAGCAGCTTGTACAGGCAAGAGGCTGAAGCTTTCTTT. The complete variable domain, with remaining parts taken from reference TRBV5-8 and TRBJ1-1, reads EAGVTQSPTHLIKTRGQQATLRCSPISGHTSVYWYQQALGLGLQFLLWYDEGEERNRGNFPPRFSGRQFPNYSSELNVNALELEDSALYLCASSLYRQEAEAFFGQGTRLTVV.

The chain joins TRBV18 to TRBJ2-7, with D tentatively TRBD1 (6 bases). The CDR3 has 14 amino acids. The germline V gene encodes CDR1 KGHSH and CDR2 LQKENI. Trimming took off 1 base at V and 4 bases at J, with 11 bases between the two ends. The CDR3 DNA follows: TGTGCCAGCTCACCACAGGACAGACCTTACGAGCAGTACGTC. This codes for CASSPQDRPYEQYV.

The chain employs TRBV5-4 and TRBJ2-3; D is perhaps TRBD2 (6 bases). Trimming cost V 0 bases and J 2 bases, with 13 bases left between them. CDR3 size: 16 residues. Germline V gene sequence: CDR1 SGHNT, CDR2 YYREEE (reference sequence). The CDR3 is CASSLAAGGPTDTQYF. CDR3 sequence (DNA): TGTGCCAGCAGCTTGGCGGCCGGGGGACCCACAGATACGCAGTATTTT.